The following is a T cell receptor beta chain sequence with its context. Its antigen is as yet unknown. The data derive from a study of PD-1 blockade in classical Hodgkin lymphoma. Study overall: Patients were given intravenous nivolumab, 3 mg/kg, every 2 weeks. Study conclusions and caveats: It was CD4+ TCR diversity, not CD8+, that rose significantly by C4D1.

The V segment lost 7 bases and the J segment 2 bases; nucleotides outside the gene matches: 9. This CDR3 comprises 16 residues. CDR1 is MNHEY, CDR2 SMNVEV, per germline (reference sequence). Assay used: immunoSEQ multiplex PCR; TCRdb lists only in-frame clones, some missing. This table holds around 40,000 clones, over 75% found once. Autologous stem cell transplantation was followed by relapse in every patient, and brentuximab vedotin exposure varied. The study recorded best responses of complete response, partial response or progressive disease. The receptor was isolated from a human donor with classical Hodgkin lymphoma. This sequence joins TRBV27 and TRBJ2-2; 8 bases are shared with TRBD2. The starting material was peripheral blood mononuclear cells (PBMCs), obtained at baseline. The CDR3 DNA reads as TGTGCCAGCAAGGGATTGCGGGGGGCAAACACCGGGGAGCTGTTTTTT. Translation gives CASKGLRGANTGELFF.